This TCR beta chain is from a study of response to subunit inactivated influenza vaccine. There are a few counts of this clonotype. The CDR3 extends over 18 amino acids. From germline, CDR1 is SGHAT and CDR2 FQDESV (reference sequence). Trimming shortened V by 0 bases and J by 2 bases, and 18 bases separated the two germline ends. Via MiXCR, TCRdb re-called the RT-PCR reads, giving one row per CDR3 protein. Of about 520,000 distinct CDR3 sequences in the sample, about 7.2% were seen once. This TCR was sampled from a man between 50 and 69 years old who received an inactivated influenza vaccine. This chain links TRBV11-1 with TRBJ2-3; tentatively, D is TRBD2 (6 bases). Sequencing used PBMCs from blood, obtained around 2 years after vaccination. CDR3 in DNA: TGTGCCAGCAGCTTAGCGAACGCCGGGACTTCGTTCACAGATACGCAGTATTTT. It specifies CASSLANAGTSFTDTQYF.